These 25 T cell receptor beta chains came from one sample sequenced in a study of blood T cell repertoires in COVID-19. The data were produced by immunoSEQ multiplex PCR, yet TCRdb's version contains in-frame clones alone and is incomplete. The sample records around 180,000 clones, approximately 87% being singletons. Input material: peripheral blood. Every receptor here comes from a man aged 70 or older with active or convalescent COVID-19.

The chain uses TRBV5-8 and TRBJ2-1; D remains unclear. The CDR3 covers 14 residues. Deletions cut 0 bases from V and 1 base from J, with 5 bases between. Germline assignment: CDR1 SGHTS and CDR2 YDEGEE. Here the CDR3 reads CASSLDGSYNEQFF. CDR3 nucleotide sequence: TGTGCCAGCAGCTTGGACGGGTCCTACAATGAGCAGTTCTTC.

The chain uses TRBV5-5 and TRBJ1-2; 7 positions match TRBD1. Germline V lookup: CDR1 SGHKS, CDR2 YYEKEE (reference sequence). This CDR3 has 14 amino acids. V shed 3 bases, J shed 3 bases, and the junction held 5 bases outside the gene matches. As DNA, the CDR3 is TGTGCCAGCAGCTGGACAGGTGAATACTATGGCTACACCTTC. Protein product: CASSWTGEYYGYTF.

This chain connects TRBV5-1 to TRBJ1-6, with D unresolved. Germline V gives CDR1 SGHRS, CDR2 YFSETQ. The CDR3 covers 15 residues. Trimming removed 2 bases from V and 6 bases from J, with 12 bases in between. The CDR3 DNA reads as TGCGCCAGCAGCTTAACCCTAGGTAGTAATTCACCCCTCCACTTT. Translating it yields CASSLTLGSNSPLHF.

The rearrangement joins TRBV28 to TRBJ1-2; TRBD1 agrees at 7 bases. The CDR3 is made up of 15 amino acids. V shed 6 bases and J 0 bases; nucleotides not matched to a gene: 7. CDR1 and CDR2 from the germline V gene are MDHEN and SYDVKM. DNA for the CDR3: TGTGCCAGCAGCCGCACAGGGGTCCCTAACTATGGCTACACCTTC. This sequence encodes CASSRTGVPNYGYTF.

The V call is TRBV6-1, the J call TRBJ2-1; 10 bases are shared with TRBD2. The CDR3 sequence is 19 residues long. Unmatched junction bases numbered 27, after V lost 4 bases and J lost 15 bases. Per the germline V gene, CDR1 is MNHNS and CDR2 is SASEGT. CDR3 coding DNA: TGTGCCAGCAGTGCATTAATACCTAAACCGGGACTAGCGCGAGGTGGGTCGTTCTTC. It codes for CASSALIPKPGLARGGSFF.

The chain carries TRBV28 and TRBJ1-1; TRBD1 is a possible D gene (5 bases). From germline, CDR1 is MDHEN and CDR2 SYDVKM. The CDR3 runs to 13 residues. V was clipped by 9 bases and J by 3 bases, with 14 bases between them. CDR3 DNA: TGTGCCAGGCGAAGGGGAGGGGACACTGAAGCTTTCTTT. Translated, it gives CARRRGGDTEAFF.

V usage is TRBV4-3 and J usage is TRBJ1-3, with D hard to call. Germline CDR1 LGHNA, CDR2 YSLEER. Trimming removed 0 bases at V and 5 bases at J, with 11 bases between. The CDR3 is 15 amino acids. Here the CDR3 DNA reads TGCGCCAGCAGCCAAGAGAACCGGGTCCGAAACACCATATATTTT. Amino acid sequence: CASSQENRVRNTIYF.

The J gene is TRBJ1-1, the V gene TRBV28; maybe TRBD1 (6 bases). The germline gives CDR1 MDHEN, CDR2 SYDVKM. CDR3 length equals 14 residues. The V gene lost 2 bases and the J gene lost 4 bases, with 11 bases spanning the gap. CDR3 DNA: TGTGCCAGCAGTTTAATCCGGGACACCACTGAAGCTTTCTTT. Its translation: CASSLIRDTTEAFF.

This clone has a handful of counts. The chain is built from TRBV19 and TRBJ2-7; D perhaps matches TRBD2 (6 bases). The CDR3 length is 15 residues. In germline, CDR1 is LNHDA, CDR2 SQIVND (reference sequence). V was cut by 7 bases and J by 2 bases, with 18 bases left in between. CDR3 sequence (DNA): TGTGCCAGTAAAGGGACTCCACAAGGCCCCTACGAGCAGTACTTC. This codes for CASKGTPQGPYEQYF.

J is TRBJ2-3 and V is TRBV5-1; TRBD1 agrees at 8 bases. J gave up 8 bases and V 0 bases, and 11 bases lay outside the gene matches. The germline V gene has CDR1 SGHRS and CDR2 YFSETQ. The CDR3 extends over 16 amino acids. CDR3 bases: TGCGCCAGCAGCTTGGTGCAGGGGGCTCCGGGGAGTACGCAGTATTTT. Translating gives CASSLVQGAPGSTQYF.

This clone showed up just once. The chain is built from TRBV7-9 and TRBJ2-1; 14 bases fit TRBD2. Germline V gene lookup returns CDR1 SEHNR and CDR2 FQNEAQ (reference sequence). The CDR3 totals 19 residues. Trimming removed 5 bases from V and 0 bases from J; junction bases left unmatched: 9. The CDR3 DNA is TGTGCCAGCAGCCGGCACGGGACTAGCGGGGGTAGCTCCTACAATGAGCAGTTCTTC. This translates into CASSRHGTSGGSSYNEQFF.

This chain connects TRBV5-5 to TRBJ1-1; no definite D call. Trimming stripped 2 bases from V and 0 bases from J, with 8 bases between. Germline V CDR1 and CDR2: SGHKS, YYEKEE (reference sequence). The CDR3 runs 14 residues. CDR3 sequence (DNA): TGTGCCAGCAGCTTATCCCTTTTGAACACTGAAGCTTTCTTT. Residues: CASSLSLLNTEAFF.

V and J are TRBV18 and TRBJ1-5; TRBD1 aligns across 7 bases. The trim removed 4 bases at V and 4 bases at J, leaving 4 bases unmatched. This CDR3 is built from 14 residues. The germline V gene encodes CDR1 KGHSH and CDR2 LQKENI. The CDR3 reads CASSRQGGNQPQHF. The CDR3 DNA reads TGTGCCAGCTCACGACAGGGAGGAAATCAGCCCCAGCATTTT. The variable domain in full, completed from reference TRBV18 and TRBJ1-5, reads NAGVMQNPRHLVRRRGQEARLRCSPMKGHSHVYWYRQLPEEGLKFMVYLQKENIIDESGMPKERFSAEFPKEGPSILRIQQVVRGDSAAYFCASSRQGGNQPQHFGDGTRLSIL.

J is TRBJ2-7 and V is TRBV30; D is ambiguous. This CDR3 has 13 residues. Germline values: CDR1 GTSNPN, CDR2 SVGIG (reference sequence). V shed 2 bases and J shed 6 bases, with 14 bases lying between them. CDR3: CAWSRSLPAEQYF. CDR3 DNA sequence: TGTGCCTGGAGTAGGAGTTTACCGGCCGAGCAGTACTTC.

V and J are TRBV11-1 and TRBJ1-1; weak D call: TRBD1 (6 bases). Germline loops: CDR1 SGHAT, CDR2 FQDESV (reference sequence). The CDR3 is 14 amino acids. V lost 5 bases and J 10 bases, leaving 20 bases between the germline ends. DNA for the CDR3: TGTGCCAGCAGCCTAAGGACAGTGGGTGGAGGAGCTTTCTTT. Translating it yields CASSLRTVGGGAFF.

The genes are TRBV28 and TRBJ1-5, with 10 bases matching TRBD1. Germline V gives CDR1 MDHEN, CDR2 SYDVKM. The CDR3 has 17 amino acids. After removal of 6 bases from V and 0 bases from J, the junction contained 8 bases not matched to a gene. The CDR3 bases are TGTGCCAGCAGCCACGGGACAGGGGATAATAGCAATCAGCCCCAGCATTTT. Amino acids: CASSHGTGDNSNQPQHF.

The CDR3 sequence is CASSPEPQGWSEKLFF. DNA for the CDR3: TGTGCCAGCAGCCCCGAACCACAGGGGTGGAGTGAAAAACTGTTTTTT. The genes are TRBV5-4 and TRBJ1-4; 7 bases match TRBD1. The CDR3 runs 16 residues. The J segment lost 7 bases and the V segment lost 4 bases, leaving 13 bases of the junction unmatched. Germline V gene data show CDR1 as SGHNT and CDR2 as YYREEE (reference sequence).

A single count supports this clone. The V gene is TRBV10-3, the J gene TRBJ1-4, with 7 bases aligning to TRBD1. This CDR3 is built from 15 residues. Per germline, CDR1 ENHRY and CDR2 SYGVKD. J gave up 3 bases and V 6 bases, and 7 bases lay outside the gene matches. The CDR3 DNA reads TGTGCCATCAGCGTACAGGGGCGGGCTAATGAAAAACTGTTTTTT. Its protein is CAISVQGRANEKLFF.

The chain is built from TRBV7-2 and TRBJ1-6, with D unresolved. The germline V gene has CDR1 SGHTA and CDR2 FQGNSA. Trimming removed 2 bases from V and 5 bases from J, with 7 bases in between. This CDR3 is 14 amino acids long. Here the CDR3 reads CASSLMRDNSPLHF. The CDR3, as DNA: TGTGCCAGCAGCTTAATGAGGGATAATTCACCCCTCCACTTT.

The V call is TRBV27, the J call TRBJ2-7, with D perhaps matching TRBD1 (5 bases). CDR3 length: 13 amino acids. Trimming removed 7 bases from V and 4 bases from J, with 14 bases in between. The germline V gene has CDR1 MNHEY and CDR2 SMNVEV (reference sequence). Here the CDR3 reads CASNGQGEYEQYF. As DNA, the CDR3 is TGTGCCAGCAACGGGCAGGGCGAGTACGAGCAGTACTTC.

The chain joins TRBV18 to TRBJ2-5, with unresolved D. This CDR3 is built from 13 residues. The germline CDR1 and CDR2 sequences are KGHSH and LQKENI. Trimming left V 0 bases short and J 3 bases short, with 5 bases between. CDR3 protein: CASSPPAEETQYF. DNA of the CDR3: TGTGCCAGCTCACCACCGGCAGAAGAGACCCAGTACTTC.

The chain combines TRBV11-3 with TRBJ1-2; TRBD1 is a possible D gene (6 bases). CDR1 and CDR2 from the germline V gene are SGHNT and YENEEA. This CDR3 region has 13 residues. Trimming took off 6 bases at V and 5 bases at J, with 13 bases between the two ends. For the CDR3, the DNA is TGTGCCAGCAGTAACAGGGTCGGGTATGGCTACACCTTC. Residues: CASSNRVGYGYTF.

This clone was counted a few times. The chain is built from TRBV7-2 and TRBJ2-5, with 7 bases matching TRBD1. The CDR3 extends over 16 amino acids. V trimming: 5 bases; J trimming: 0 bases; junction bases outside the gene matches: 9. Germline loops: CDR1 SGHTA, CDR2 FQGNSA. CDR3 nucleotide sequence: TGTGCCAGCAGCCAGGGACAGAGCCTTTACCAAGAGACCCAGTACTTC. Its protein is CASSQGQSLYQETQYF.

The chain carries TRBV28 and TRBJ1-2; no firm D call. Germline-derived CDR1 and CDR2 are MDHEN and SYDVKM. The germline V and J ends were trimmed by 11 bases and 8 bases, with 21 bases remaining between them. This CDR3 spans 13 amino acids. This chain's CDR3 is CAHPADVFGGYTF. In DNA, the CDR3 is TGTGCCCACCCGGCCGACGTCTTCGGGGGCTACACCTTC.

The chain joins TRBV27 to TRBJ1-1; D gene unclear. V gave up 6 bases and J gave up 2 bases, with 13 bases separating them. Germline V CDR1 and CDR2: MNHEY, SMNVEV (reference sequence). The CDR3 runs to 14 residues. This CDR3 is CASSTLLGNTEAFF. CDR3 coding DNA: TGTGCCAGCAGCACACTCCTAGGAAACACTGAAGCTTTCTTT.